These 15 T cell receptor beta chains were sequenced from one sample in a study of OX40 agonist ivuxolimab in advanced cancers. TCRdb's table, derived via immunoSEQ multiplex PCR, lists solely in-frame clones and lacks some. The table shows about 84,000 clones, with 94% occurring only once. Specimen: CD4+ or CD8+ T cells sorted from blood, collected in a trial of the OX40 agonist ivuxolimab. The receptors stem from an adult with an advanced solid tumor such as melanoma, head and neck, liver or kidney cancer.

Remarks on this clone: The junction differs from germline at one of its ends, possibly a read error. This chain connects TRBV7-8 to TRBJ2-7; D ambiguous. The CDR3 sequence is 15 residues long. Germline CDR1 is SGHVS and CDR2 is FQNEAQ. CDR3 region: CASSHQTRPYYEQHF. The CDR3, as DNA: TGTGCCAGCAGCCACCAGACCAGGCCCTACTACGAGCAGCACTTC. Combining the CDR3 with reference TRBV7-8 and TRBJ2-7 gives the whole variable domain GAGVSQSPRYKVAKRGQDVALRCDPISGHVSLFWYQQALGQGPEFLTYFQNEAQLDKSGLPSDRFFAERPEGSVSTLKIQRTQQEDSAVYLCASSHQTRPYYEQHFGPGTRLTVT.

V usage is TRBV7-9 and J usage is TRBJ1-1; D is unclear. This CDR3 region has 12 residues. Trimming took off 1 base at V and 10 bases at J, with 10 bases between the two ends. The germline CDR1 and CDR2 sequences are SEHNR and FQNEAQ (reference sequence). CDR3 protein: CASSLVEFRAFF. The CDR3 DNA sequence: TGTGCCAGCAGCTTAGTCGAATTCCGAGCTTTCTTT.

V gene TRBV14 combines with J gene TRBJ2-1; no definite D call. V lost 4 bases and J 6 bases, leaving 10 bases between the germline ends. The CDR3 is 13 amino acids. CDR1 is SGHDN, CDR2 FVKESK, per germline. The CDR3 spells CASSPRGFNEQFF. CDR3 nucleotide sequence: TGTGCCAGCAGCCCCCGTGGGTTCAATGAGCAGTTCTTC.

The table lists this clone with a count of one. The chain recombines TRBV4-3 with TRBJ2-1; no clear D gene. The V gene's germline CDR1 is LGHNA and CDR2 YSLEER. V lost 1 base to trimming and J lost 2 bases, with 12 bases between them. The CDR3 contains 16 residues. This CDR3 is CASSQGVTIPYNEQFF. The DNA of the CDR3 is TGCGCCAGCAGCCAAGGGGTTACTATCCCCTACAATGAGCAGTTCTTC.

V and J are TRBV4-3 and TRBJ2-1; 14 positions match TRBD2. Unmatched junction bases numbered 7, after V lost 0 bases and J lost 6 bases. This CDR3 has 18 residues. Germline V gives CDR1 LGHNA, CDR2 YSLEER. CDR3 sequence reads: CASSQDPAGTSGSNEQFF. In nucleotides, the CDR3 is TGCGCCAGCAGCCAAGACCCCGCCGGGACTAGCGGGAGCAATGAGCAGTTCTTC.

The rearrangement joins TRBV13 to TRBJ2-7; the match to TRBD2 covers 14 bases. CDR1 is PRHDT, CDR2 FYEKMQ, per germline (reference sequence). The CDR3 covers 17 residues. The J segment lost 2 bases and the V segment lost 5 bases, leaving 8 bases of the junction unmatched. The CDR3, as DNA: TGTGCCAGCAGCAAGGGACTAGCGGGAGCTTCCGCCTACGAGCAGTACTTC. It translates to CASSKGLAGASAYEQYF. Full variable domain (rest looked up from reference TRBV13 and TRBJ2-7): AAGVIQSPRHLIKEKRETATLKCYPIPRHDTVYWYQQGPGQDPQFLISFYEKMQSDKGSIPDRFSAQQFSDYHSELNMSSLELGDSALYFCASSKGLAGASAYEQYFGPGTRLTVT.

The chain uses TRBV4-3 and TRBJ2-5; D is uncertain. The CDR3 runs 15 residues. Germline assignment: CDR1 LGHNA and CDR2 YSLEER. Trimming removed 1 base from V and 4 bases from J, with 13 bases in between. The CDR3 DNA follows: TGCGCCAGCAGCCAAGGGTTGGGTTTTTCAGAGACCCAGTACTTC. Translated, it gives CASSQGLGFSETQYF.

J is TRBJ2-5 and V is TRBV6-5; 9 bases map to TRBD2. There are 14 residues in the CDR3. The V and J ends lost 5 bases and 2 bases, in that order; junction bases with no gene match: 3. Germline CDR1 and CDR2: MNHEY and SVGAGI. CDR3 protein: CASSLAGQQETQYF. CDR3 coding DNA: TGTGCCAGCAGTCTAGCGGGACAACAAGAGACCCAGTACTTC.

The chain employs TRBV9 and TRBJ2-6, with 7 bases identical to TRBD1. The germline V gene has CDR1 SGDLS and CDR2 YYNGEE. This CDR3 spans 18 amino acids. The ends lost 1 base at V and 1 base at J; junction bases unmatched: 8. CDR3 residues: CASSVTGQWRSGANVLTF. For the CDR3, the DNA is TGTGCCAGCAGCGTAACGGGACAGTGGCGGTCTGGGGCCAACGTCCTGACTTTC.

The gene calls are TRBV5-4 and TRBJ2-3; D is perhaps TRBD2 (5 bases). Between the trimmed V and J ends, which lost 4 bases and 3 bases, there was a span of 12 bases. The CDR3 totals 14 residues. Germline CDR1 and CDR2: SGHNT and YYREEE (reference sequence). The CDR3 loop reads CASSPWTGTDTQYF. The CDR3 bases are TGTGCCAGCAGCCCCTGGACTGGGACAGATACGCAGTATTTT.

The chain joins TRBV7-3 to TRBJ2-3; TRBD2 agrees at 16 bases. This CDR3 is built from 19 residues. CDR1 is SGHTA and CDR2 is FQGTGA in the germline V gene. V lost 2 bases to trimming and J lost 0 bases; unmatched junction nucleotides: 5. CDR3 protein: CASSLWGLAGGPSTDTQYF. CDR3 coding DNA: TGTGCCAGCAGCTTATGGGGACTAGCGGGAGGGCCGAGCACAGATACGCAGTATTTT.

The CDR3: CASSPTGTYYEQYF. In nucleotides, the CDR3 is TGTGCCAGCAGTCCTACCGGGACCTACTACGAGCAGTACTTC. The rearrangement uses TRBV27 and TRBJ2-7, with D perhaps assigned TRBD1 or TRBD2 (5 bases each). Germline lookup yields CDR1 MNHEY and CDR2 SMNVEV (reference sequence). V dropped 5 bases and J dropped 3 bases, with 14 bases sitting between them. CDR3 length equals 14 residues.

This clone has just one count. V gene TRBV11-3 combines with J gene TRBJ2-1; D is uncertain. The CDR3 covers 14 residues. The germline gives CDR1 SGHNT, CDR2 YENEEA. V was shortened by 1 base and J by 3 bases, with 7 bases between the two germline ends. CDR3 residues: CASSLGRGYNEQFF. As DNA, the CDR3 is TGTGCCAGCAGCTTAGGGAGAGGCTACAATGAGCAGTTCTTC.

V is TRBV19 and J is TRBJ2-1; 9 nucleotides agree with TRBD2. J lost 7 bases, V lost 4 bases, and 2 bases had no gene match. The CDR3 length is 13 residues. The germline CDR1 and CDR2 sequences are LNHDA and SQIVND (reference sequence). CDR3 nucleotide sequence: TGTGCCAGTAGTAAGACTAGCGGTAATGAGCAGTTCTTC. This codes for CASSKTSGNEQFF.

The rearrangement uses TRBV6-6 and TRBJ1-1; D gene unclear. The CDR3 extends over 13 amino acids. Trimming shortened V by 1 base and J by 7 bases, and 10 bases separated the two germline ends. Germline V gene sequence: CDR1 MNHNY, CDR2 SVGAGI (reference sequence). The CDR3 reads CASSYFRGIEAFF. CDR3 coding DNA: TGTGCCAGCAGTTACTTCCGCGGCATTGAAGCTTTCTTT.